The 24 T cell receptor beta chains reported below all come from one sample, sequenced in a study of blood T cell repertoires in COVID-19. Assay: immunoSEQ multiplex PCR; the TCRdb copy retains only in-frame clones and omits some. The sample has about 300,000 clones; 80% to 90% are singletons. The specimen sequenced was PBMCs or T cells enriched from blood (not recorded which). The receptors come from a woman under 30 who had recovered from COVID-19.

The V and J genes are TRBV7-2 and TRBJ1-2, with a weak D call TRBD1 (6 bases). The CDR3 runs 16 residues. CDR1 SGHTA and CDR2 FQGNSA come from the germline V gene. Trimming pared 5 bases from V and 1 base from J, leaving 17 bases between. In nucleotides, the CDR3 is TGTGCCAGCAGCCATACCCCAGGACAGTTTAACTATGGCTACACCTTC. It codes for CASSHTPGQFNYGYTF.

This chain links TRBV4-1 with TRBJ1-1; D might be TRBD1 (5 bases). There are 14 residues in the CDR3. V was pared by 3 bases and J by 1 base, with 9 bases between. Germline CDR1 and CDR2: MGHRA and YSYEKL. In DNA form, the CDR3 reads TGCGCCAGCAGCCAGCAGGGCGCGAACACTGAAGCTTTCTTT. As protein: CASSQQGANTEAFF.

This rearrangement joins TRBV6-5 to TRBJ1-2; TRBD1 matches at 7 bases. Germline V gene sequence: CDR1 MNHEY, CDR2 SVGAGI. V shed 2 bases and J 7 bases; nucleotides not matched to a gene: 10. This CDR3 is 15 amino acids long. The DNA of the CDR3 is TGTGCCAGCAGTTACGGACAGGCGCTCCTAACTGGCTACACCTTC. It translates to CASSYGQALLTGYTF.

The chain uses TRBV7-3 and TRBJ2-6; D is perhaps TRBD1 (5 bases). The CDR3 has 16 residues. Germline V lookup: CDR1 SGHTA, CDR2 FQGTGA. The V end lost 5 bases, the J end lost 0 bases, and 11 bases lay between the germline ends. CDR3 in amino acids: CASSPQVGSGANVLTF. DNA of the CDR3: TGTGCCAGCAGCCCACAGGTGGGCTCTGGGGCCAACGTCCTGACTTTC.

The CDR3 nucleotides are TGTGCCAGCAGCCACGGAGGAATCTACGAGCAGTACTTC. Translated, it gives CASSHGGIYEQYF. This chain links TRBV7-9 with TRBJ2-7; TRBD2 might be the D (5 bases). Germline CDR1 reads SEHNR; CDR2 reads FQNEAQ (reference sequence). V lost 5 bases to trimming and J lost 3 bases, with 11 bases between them. This CDR3 has 13 residues.

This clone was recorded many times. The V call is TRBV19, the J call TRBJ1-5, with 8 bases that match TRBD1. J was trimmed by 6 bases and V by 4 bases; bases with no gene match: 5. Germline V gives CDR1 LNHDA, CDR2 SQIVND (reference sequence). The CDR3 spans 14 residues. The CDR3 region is CASSKTGVGQPQHF. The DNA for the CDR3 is TGTGCCAGTAGTAAGACAGGGGTTGGTCAGCCCCAGCATTTT.

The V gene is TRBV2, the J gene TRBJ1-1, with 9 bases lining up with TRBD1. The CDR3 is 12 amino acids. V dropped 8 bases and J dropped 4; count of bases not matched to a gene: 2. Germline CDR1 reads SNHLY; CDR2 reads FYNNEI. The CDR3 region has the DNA TGTGCCAGCGGGACAGGGATCACTGAAGCTTTCTTT. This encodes CASGTGITEAFF.

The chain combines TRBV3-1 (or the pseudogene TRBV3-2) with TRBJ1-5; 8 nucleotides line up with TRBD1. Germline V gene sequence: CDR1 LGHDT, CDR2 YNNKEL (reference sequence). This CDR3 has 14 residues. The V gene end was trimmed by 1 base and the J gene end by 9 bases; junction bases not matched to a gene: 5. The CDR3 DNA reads TGTGCCAGCAGCCAAGGGACAGGGAACCTGCCCCAGCATTTT. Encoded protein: CASSQGTGNLPQHF.

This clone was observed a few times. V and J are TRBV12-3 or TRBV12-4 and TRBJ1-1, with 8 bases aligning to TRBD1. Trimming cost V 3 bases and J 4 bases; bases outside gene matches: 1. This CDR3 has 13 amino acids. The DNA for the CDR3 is TGTGCCAGCAGTTTCACAGGGGGCACTGAAGCTTTCTTT. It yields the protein CASSFTGGTEAFF.

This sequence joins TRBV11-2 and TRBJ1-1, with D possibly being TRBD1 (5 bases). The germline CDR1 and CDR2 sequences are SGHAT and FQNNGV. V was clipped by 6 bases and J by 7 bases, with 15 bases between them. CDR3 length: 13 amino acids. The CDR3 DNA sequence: TGTGCCAGCAGTTGGTTCAGGGAGGGTGAAGCTTTCTTT. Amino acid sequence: CASSWFREGEAFF.

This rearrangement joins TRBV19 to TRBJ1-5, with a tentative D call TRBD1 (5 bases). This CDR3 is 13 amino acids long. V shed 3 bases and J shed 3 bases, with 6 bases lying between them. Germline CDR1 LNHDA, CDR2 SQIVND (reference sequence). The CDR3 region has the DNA TGTGCCAGTAGTATGGACATCAATCAGCCCCAGCATTTT. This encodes CASSMDINQPQHF. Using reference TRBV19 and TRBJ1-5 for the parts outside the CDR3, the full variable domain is DGGITQSPKYLFRKEGQNVTLSCEQNLNHDAMYWYRQDPGQGLRLIYYSQIVNDFQKGDIAEGYSVSREKKESFPLTVTSAQKNPTAFYLCASSMDINQPQHFGDGTRLSIL.

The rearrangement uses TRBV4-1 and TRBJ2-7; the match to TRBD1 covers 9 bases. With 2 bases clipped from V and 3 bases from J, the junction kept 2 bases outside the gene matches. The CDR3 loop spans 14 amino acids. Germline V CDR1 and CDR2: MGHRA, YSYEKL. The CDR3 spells CASSQNRGHYEQYF. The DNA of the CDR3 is TGCGCCAGCAGCCAAAACAGGGGGCACTACGAGCAGTACTTC.

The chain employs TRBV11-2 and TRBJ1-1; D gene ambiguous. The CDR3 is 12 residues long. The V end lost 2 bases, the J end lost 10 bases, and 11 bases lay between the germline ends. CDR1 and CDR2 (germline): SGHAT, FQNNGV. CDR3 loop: CASSLPLATAFF. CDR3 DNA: TGTGCCAGCAGCTTACCTCTGGCCACAGCTTTCTTT.

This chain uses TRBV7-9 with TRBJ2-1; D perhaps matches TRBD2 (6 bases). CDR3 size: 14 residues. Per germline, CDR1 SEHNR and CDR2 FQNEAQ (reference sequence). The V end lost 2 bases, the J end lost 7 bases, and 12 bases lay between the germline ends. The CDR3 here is CASSLRASENEQFF. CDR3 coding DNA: TGTGCCAGCAGCTTACGGGCTAGCGAGAATGAGCAGTTCTTC.

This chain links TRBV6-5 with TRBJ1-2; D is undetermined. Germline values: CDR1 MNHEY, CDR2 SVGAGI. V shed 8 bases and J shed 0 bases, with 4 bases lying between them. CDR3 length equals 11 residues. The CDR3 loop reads CASGPNYGYTF. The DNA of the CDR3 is TGTGCCAGCGGCCCTAACTATGGCTACACCTTC.

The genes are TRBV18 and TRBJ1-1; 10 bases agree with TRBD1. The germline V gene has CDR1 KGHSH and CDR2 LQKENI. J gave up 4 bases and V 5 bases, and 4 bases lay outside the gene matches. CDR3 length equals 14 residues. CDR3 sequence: CASSVRTGGTEAFF. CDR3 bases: TGTGCCAGCTCAGTCCGGACAGGGGGCACTGAAGCTTTCTTT.

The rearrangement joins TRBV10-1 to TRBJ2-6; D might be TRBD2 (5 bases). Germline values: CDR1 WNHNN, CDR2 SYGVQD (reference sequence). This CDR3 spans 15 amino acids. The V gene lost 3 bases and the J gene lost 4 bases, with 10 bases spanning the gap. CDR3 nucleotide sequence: TGCGCCAGCAGTGAAGGTAGCGCCGGGGCCAACGTCCTGACTTTC. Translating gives CASSEGSAGANVLTF.

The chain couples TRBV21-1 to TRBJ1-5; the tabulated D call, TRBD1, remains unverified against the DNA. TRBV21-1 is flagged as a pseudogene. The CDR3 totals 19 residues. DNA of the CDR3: TGTGCCAGCAGCAAAGCCTGGACAGGGGCCGCGGGGAGCAATCAGCCCCAGCATTTT. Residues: CASSKAWTGAAGSNQPQHF.

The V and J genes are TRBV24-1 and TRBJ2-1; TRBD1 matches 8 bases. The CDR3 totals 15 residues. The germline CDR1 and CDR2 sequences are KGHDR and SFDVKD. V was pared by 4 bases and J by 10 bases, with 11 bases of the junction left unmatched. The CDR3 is CATSETSGGGGEQFF. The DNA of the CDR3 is TGTGCCACCAGTGAGACTTCAGGGGGCGGAGGGGAGCAGTTCTTC.

CDR3 in amino acids: CASTQGAVYEQYF. The CDR3 nucleotides read TGTGCCAGCACCCAGGGGGCAGTATACGAGCAGTACTTC. V is TRBV6-5 and J is TRBJ2-7, with 8 bases matching TRBD1. Unmatched junction bases numbered 6, after V lost 7 bases and J lost 4 bases. There are 13 residues in the CDR3. The germline V gene encodes CDR1 MNHEY and CDR2 SVGAGI.

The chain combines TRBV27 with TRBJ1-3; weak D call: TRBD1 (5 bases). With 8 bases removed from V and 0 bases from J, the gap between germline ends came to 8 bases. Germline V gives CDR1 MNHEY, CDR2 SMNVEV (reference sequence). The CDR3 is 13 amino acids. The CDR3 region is CASGRGSGNTIYF. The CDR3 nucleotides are TGTGCCAGCGGTAGGGGCTCTGGAAACACCATATATTTT.

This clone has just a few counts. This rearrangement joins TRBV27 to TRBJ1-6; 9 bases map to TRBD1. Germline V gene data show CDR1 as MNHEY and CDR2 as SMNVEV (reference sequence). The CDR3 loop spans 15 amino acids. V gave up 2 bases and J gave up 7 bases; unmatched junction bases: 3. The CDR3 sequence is CASSLTGGINSPLHF. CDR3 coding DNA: TGTGCCAGCAGTTTAACAGGGGGCATCAATTCACCCCTCCACTTT.

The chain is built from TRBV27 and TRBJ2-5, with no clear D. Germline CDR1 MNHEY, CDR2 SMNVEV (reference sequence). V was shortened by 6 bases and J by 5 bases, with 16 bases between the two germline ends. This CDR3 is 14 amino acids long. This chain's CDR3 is CASRLLAGRETQYF. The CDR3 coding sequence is TGTGCCAGCAGACTCCTCGCCGGTCGGGAGACCCAGTACTTC.

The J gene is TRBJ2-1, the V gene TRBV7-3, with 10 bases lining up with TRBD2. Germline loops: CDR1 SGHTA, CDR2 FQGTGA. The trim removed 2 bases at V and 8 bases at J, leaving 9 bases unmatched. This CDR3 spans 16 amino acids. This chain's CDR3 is CASSLSPSGGAHEQFF. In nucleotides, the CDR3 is TGTGCCAGCAGCTTATCCCCCAGCGGGGGGGCCCATGAGCAGTTCTTC.